These T cell receptor beta chains were read from a single sample in a study of blood T cell repertoires in COVID-19. Repertoires were generated with immunoSEQ multiplex PCR, while TCRdb's copy carries only in-frame clones and drops some. The sample has roughly 69,000 clones; around 87% are singletons. Sequenced input: peripheral blood. The receptors derive from a man aged 50 to 59 with acute or convalescent COVID-19. CDR3s include the opening cysteine and the closing phenylalanine or tryptophan. The D gene is left open where the match is weak. Expanded clones get a size class; other rows say once, few or many, or leave the size out.

cdr3_aa: CASSSGGLGNIQYF
cdr3_nt: TGTGCCTCATCATCAGGGGGCTTGGGGAACATTCAGTACTTC
clone_size: NA
j_call: TRBJ2-4
d_call: TRBD1
v_call: TRBV19

cdr3_aa: CASSPGGRRLGGYQPQHF
cdr3_nt: TGTGCCAGCAGCCCGGGTGGCAGGAGGTTGGGTGGGTATCAGCCCCAGCATTTT
clone_size: NA
j_call: TRBJ1-5
d_call: NA
v_call: TRBV21-1

cdr3_aa: CASMSAGVGDTQYF
cdr3_nt: TGCGCCAGCATGTCAGCGGGAGTTGGAGATACGCAGTATTTT
clone_size: few
j_call: TRBJ2-3
d_call: TRBD2
v_call: TRBV5-1

cdr3_aa: CASRLNGGNSPLHF
cdr3_nt: TGTGCCAGCAGGTTGAATGGGGGGAACTCACCCCTCCACTTT
clone_size: NA
j_call: TRBJ1-6
d_call: NA
v_call: TRBV25-1

cdr3_aa: CASSLVSGEKLFF
cdr3_nt: TGTGCCAGCAGCTTAGTGTCAGGGGAGAAACTGTTTTTT
clone_size: NA
j_call: TRBJ1-4
d_call: NA
v_call: TRBV7-9

cdr3_aa: CASSLMQIQGAKGYTF
cdr3_nt: TGTGCCAGCAGCCTGATGCAGATCCAGGGGGCGAAGGGCTACACCTTC
clone_size: NA
j_call: TRBJ1-2
d_call: TRBD1
v_call: TRBV4-2

cdr3_aa: CASSPEGVGSQPQHF
cdr3_nt: TGTGCCAGTTCTCCTGAGGGTGTAGGAAGTCAGCCCCAGCATTTT
clone_size: few
j_call: TRBJ1-5
d_call: NA
v_call: TRBV2

cdr3_aa: CASSLGQGLNEQYF
cdr3_nt: TGCGCCAGCAGCTTGGGGCAGGGTCTCAACGAGCAGTACTTC
clone_size: once
j_call: TRBJ2-7
d_call: NA
v_call: TRBV5-1

cdr3_aa: CAIGGNQPDADTQYF
cdr3_nt: TGTGCCATCGGCGGGAATCAGCCTGACGCAGATACGCAGTATTTT
clone_size: NA
j_call: TRBJ2-3
d_call: NA
v_call: TRBV10-3

cdr3_aa: CASSELTWGSLTEAFF
cdr3_nt: TGTGCCAGCAGTGAATTGACGTGGGGCAGCCTGACTGAAGCTTTCTTT
clone_size: NA
j_call: TRBJ1-1
d_call: NA
v_call: TRBV6-1

cdr3_aa: CASGTTSGISEQYF
cdr3_nt: TGTGCCAGCGGAACGACTAGCGGGATATCCGAGCAGTACTTC
clone_size: NA
j_call: TRBJ2-7
d_call: TRBD2
v_call: TRBV27

cdr3_aa: CASSLASSPNYGYTF
cdr3_nt: TGTGCCAGCAGCTTAGCATCGAGCCCTAACTATGGCTACACCTTC
clone_size: NA
j_call: TRBJ1-2
d_call: NA
v_call: TRBV11-2

cdr3_aa: CASSVLRGTGNQPQHF
cdr3_nt: TGTGCCAGTAGTGTCCTGCGCGGGACAGGGAATCAGCCCCAGCATTTT
clone_size: NA
j_call: TRBJ1-5
d_call: TRBD1
v_call: TRBV19

cdr3_aa: CASSLGTTGKHSPLHF
cdr3_nt: TGCGCCAGCAGCTTAGGCACGACAGGGAAGCATTCACCCCTCCACTTT
clone_size: few
j_call: TRBJ1-6
d_call: TRBD1
v_call: TRBV5-1

cdr3_aa: CATSEPYDRGDGYTF
cdr3_nt: TGTGCCACCAGTGAGCCCTATGACAGGGGCGACGGCTACACCTTC
clone_size: NA
j_call: TRBJ1-2
d_call: TRBD1
v_call: TRBV24-1

cdr3_aa: CASSLKPGYEQYF
cdr3_nt: TGTGCCAGCAGCTTAAAGCCAGGCTACGAGCAGTACTTC
clone_size: NA
j_call: TRBJ2-7
d_call: NA
v_call: TRBV7-2

cdr3_aa: CASGYRAYGYTF
cdr3_nt: TGTGCCAGCGGGTACCGAGCGTATGGCTACACCTTC
clone_size: NA
j_call: TRBJ1-2
d_call: NA
v_call: TRBV6-5

cdr3_aa: CASSEITSGRGGQFF
cdr3_nt: TGTGCCAGCAGTGAAATTACTAGCGGGAGGGGTGGGCAGTTCTTC
clone_size: NA
j_call: TRBJ2-1
d_call: TRBD2
v_call: TRBV2

cdr3_aa: CASKTSGAERGTDTQYF
cdr3_nt: TGTGCCAGCAAGACTAGCGGGGCTGAGAGGGGCACAGATACGCAGTATTTT
clone_size: few
j_call: TRBJ2-3
d_call: TRBD2
v_call: TRBV19

cdr3_aa: CASTSLSTSGGRQFF
cdr3_nt: TGTGCCAGCACCTCTCTATCGACTAGCGGGGGAAGGCAGTTCTTC
clone_size: NA
j_call: TRBJ2-1
d_call: TRBD2
v_call: TRBV7-6

cdr3_aa: CASSRGPSGRGYNEQFF
cdr3_nt: TGTGCCAGCAGCCGCGGGCCTAGCGGGAGAGGCTACAATGAGCAGTTCTTC
clone_size: NA
j_call: TRBJ2-1
d_call: TRBD2
v_call: TRBV5-4

cdr3_aa: CASSIQVYNEQFF
cdr3_nt: TGTGCCAGTAGTATACAGGTGTACAATGAGCAGTTCTTC
clone_size: NA
j_call: TRBJ2-1
d_call: NA
v_call: TRBV19

cdr3_aa: CASSLQPQANQPQHF
cdr3_nt: TGTGCCAGCAGCTTACAGCCCCAGGCAAATCAGCCCCAGCATTTT
clone_size: NA
j_call: TRBJ1-5
d_call: NA
v_call: TRBV7-2

cdr3_aa: CARDENYGYTF
cdr3_nt: TGTGCCCGGGATGAGAACTATGGCTACACCTTC
clone_size: few
j_call: TRBJ1-2
d_call: NA
v_call: TRBV30

cdr3_aa: CASNLAGGDYNEQFF
cdr3_nt: TGTGCCAGCAACCTAGCGGGAGGGGACTACAATGAGCAGTTCTTC
clone_size: NA
j_call: TRBJ2-1
d_call: TRBD2
v_call: TRBV6-6

cdr3_aa: CATSASPGGLEQYF
cdr3_nt: TGTGCCACCAGTGCCTCCCCCGGCGGCCTCGAGCAGTACTTC
clone_size: once
j_call: TRBJ2-7
d_call: NA
v_call: TRBV24-1

cdr3_aa: CASSSGLSTDTQYF
cdr3_nt: TGTGCCAGCAGCTCGGGACTCAGCACAGATACGCAGTATTTT
clone_size: NA
j_call: TRBJ2-3
d_call: NA
v_call: TRBV5-5

cdr3_aa: CASSLDGGPTTQYF
cdr3_nt: TGCGCCAGCAGCTTGGATGGGGGCCCCACGACCCAGTACTTC
clone_size: NA
j_call: TRBJ2-5
d_call: NA
v_call: TRBV5-1

cdr3_aa: CASSPGTSGSHEQYF
cdr3_nt: TGTGCCAGCAGCCCCGGGACTAGCGGGAGCCACGAGCAGTACTTC
clone_size: NA
j_call: TRBJ2-7
d_call: TRBD2
v_call: TRBV9

cdr3_aa: CASSPRTGRDYGYTF
cdr3_nt: TGTGCCAGCAGCCCGAGGACAGGGAGGGACTATGGCTACACCTTC
clone_size: few
j_call: TRBJ1-2
d_call: TRBD1
v_call: TRBV7-6

cdr3_aa: CASSRAGTGGYEQYF
cdr3_nt: TGTGCCAGCAGCCGTGCCGGGACAGGGGGTTACGAGCAGTACTTC
clone_size: few
j_call: TRBJ2-7
d_call: TRBD1
v_call: TRBV3-1/TRBV3-2

cdr3_aa: CASRLGRGRDSPLHF
cdr3_nt: TGTGCCAGCCGGCTGGGAAGGGGCAGGGATTCACCCCTCCACTTT
clone_size: NA
j_call: TRBJ1-6
d_call: NA
v_call: TRBV19

cdr3_aa: CASSFVGRDAETQYF
cdr3_nt: TGTGCCAGCAGCTTTGTCGGGAGGGACGCGGAGACCCAGTACTTC
clone_size: NA
j_call: TRBJ2-5
d_call: TRBD2
v_call: TRBV5-4

cdr3_aa: CASSLGALYEQYF
cdr3_nt: TGTGCCAGCAGCTTAGGGGCCCTCTACGAGCAGTACTTC
clone_size: NA
j_call: TRBJ2-7
d_call: NA
v_call: TRBV7-2

cdr3_aa: CASSIGPLGQGWNEQYF
cdr3_nt: TGTGCCAGTAGTATAGGGCCCCTCGGACAGGGGTGGAACGAGCAGTACTTC
clone_size: NA
j_call: TRBJ2-7
d_call: TRBD1
v_call: TRBV19

cdr3_aa: CASSPIRGAEAFF
cdr3_nt: TGTGCCAGCTCACCCATTCGGGGTGCTGAAGCTTTCTTT
clone_size: NA
j_call: TRBJ1-1
d_call: NA
v_call: TRBV18

cdr3_aa: CASRVGLAGLDEQFF
cdr3_nt: TGTGCCAGCAGGGTGGGACTAGCGGGATTGGATGAGCAGTTCTTC
clone_size: once
j_call: TRBJ2-1
d_call: TRBD2
v_call: TRBV2

cdr3_aa: CASSLSSGRIYNEQFF
cdr3_nt: TGTGCCAGCAGCTTATCTAGCGGGAGAATCTACAATGAGCAGTTCTTC
clone_size: NA
j_call: TRBJ2-1
d_call: TRBD2
v_call: TRBV11-3

cdr3_aa: CASSRTTGPLNYGYTF
cdr3_nt: TGTGCCAGCAGCCGGACGACAGGGCCCCTTAACTATGGCTACACCTTC
clone_size: NA
j_call: TRBJ1-2
d_call: TRBD1
v_call: TRBV14

cdr3_aa: CASSILAGEAETQYF
cdr3_nt: TGTGCCAGTAGTATACTAGCGGGAGAAGCGGAGACCCAGTACTTC
clone_size: NA
j_call: TRBJ2-5
d_call: TRBD2
v_call: TRBV19

cdr3_aa: CASSSLSAREKLFF
cdr3_nt: TGCGCCAGCAGCTCACTTTCCGCTCGGGAAAAACTGTTTTTT
clone_size: NA
j_call: TRBJ1-4
d_call: NA
v_call: TRBV5-1

cdr3_aa: CAVRRSYNEQFF
cdr3_nt: TGTGCCGTACGGCGGTCCTACAATGAGCAGTTCTTC
clone_size: NA
j_call: TRBJ2-1
d_call: NA
v_call: TRBV12-3/TRBV12-4

cdr3_aa: CASSSRTGLGYEQYF
cdr3_nt: TGCGCCAGCAGCTCGCGGACAGGGTTGGGTTACGAGCAGTACTTC
clone_size: NA
j_call: TRBJ2-7
d_call: TRBD1
v_call: TRBV5-1

cdr3_aa: CASSLVTRQGNEQFF
cdr3_nt: TGTGCCAGCAGCTTGGTTACGAGACAGGGGAATGAGCAGTTCTTC
clone_size: once
j_call: TRBJ2-1
d_call: TRBD1
v_call: TRBV5-8

cdr3_aa: CASSLPRQGRYGYTF
cdr3_nt: TGTGCCAGCAGCTTGCCCCGACAGGGGAGGTATGGCTACACCTTC
clone_size: NA
j_call: TRBJ1-2
d_call: TRBD1
v_call: TRBV5-6

cdr3_aa: CASSYSPGTYEQYF
cdr3_nt: TGTGCCAGCAGTTACTCGCCAGGGACCTACGAGCAGTACTTC
clone_size: NA
j_call: TRBJ2-7
d_call: NA
v_call: TRBV6-2/TRBV6-3

cdr3_aa: CASSFGLRYNYGYTF
cdr3_nt: TGTGCCAGCAGTTTTGGATTGCGGTATAACTATGGCTACACCTTC
clone_size: NA
j_call: TRBJ1-2
d_call: NA
v_call: TRBV28

cdr3_aa: CASTQGTANEKLFF
cdr3_nt: TGCGCCAGCACCCAGGGGACGGCTAATGAAAAACTGTTTTTT
clone_size: NA
j_call: TRBJ1-4
d_call: NA
v_call: TRBV5-1

cdr3_aa: CASSNRADTQYF
cdr3_nt: TGTGCCAGTAGTAACCGCGCAGATACGCAGTATTTT
clone_size: NA
j_call: TRBJ2-3
d_call: NA
v_call: TRBV19

cdr3_aa: CASSPYFRGYEQYF
cdr3_nt: TGTGCCAGCAGCCCTTATTTCCGCGGCTACGAGCAGTACTTC
clone_size: NA
j_call: TRBJ2-7
d_call: NA
v_call: TRBV3-1/TRBV3-2

cdr3_aa: CASSSERLTGRQHF
cdr3_nt: TGTGCCAGCAGTTCCGAACGACTGACCGGGAGACAGCATTTT
clone_size: NA
j_call: TRBJ1-5
d_call: NA
v_call: TRBV7-2

cdr3_aa: CASSAGMGDTQYF
cdr3_nt: TGTGCCAGCAGTGCGGGGATGGGTGATACGCAGTATTTT
clone_size: NA
j_call: TRBJ2-3
d_call: NA
v_call: TRBV12-3/TRBV12-4

cdr3_aa: CASIPGTGYEQYF
cdr3_nt: TGTGCCAGCATACCCGGGACAGGGTACGAGCAGTACTTC
clone_size: once
j_call: TRBJ2-7
d_call: TRBD1
v_call: TRBV2

cdr3_aa: CASSRDRDQPQHF
cdr3_nt: TGTGCCAGCAGCAGGGACAGGGATCAGCCCCAGCATTTT
clone_size: NA
j_call: TRBJ1-5
d_call: TRBD1
v_call: TRBV5-6

cdr3_aa: CASSHAGLAGNTGELFF
cdr3_nt: TGTGCCAGCAGCCACGCGGGACTAGCGGGAAACACCGGGGAGCTGTTTTTT
clone_size: NA
j_call: TRBJ2-2
d_call: TRBD2
v_call: TRBV6-2/TRBV6-3

cdr3_aa: CASNQRGGRTGELFF
cdr3_nt: TGTGCCAGCAACCAACGGGGAGGACGGACCGGGGAGCTGTTTTTT
clone_size: NA
j_call: TRBJ2-2
d_call: NA
v_call: TRBV7-8

cdr3_aa: CASSMLAGDYEQFF
cdr3_nt: TGTGCCAGTAGTATGCTAGCGGGAGACTATGAGCAGTTCTTC
clone_size: NA
j_call: TRBJ2-1
d_call: TRBD2
v_call: TRBV19

cdr3_aa: CATSSPPSGSLGEQFF
cdr3_nt: TGTGCCACCAGCAGTCCCCCTAGCGGGAGTTTGGGCGAGCAGTTCTTC
clone_size: NA
j_call: TRBJ2-1
d_call: TRBD2
v_call: TRBV15

cdr3_aa: CASSLGTANEKLFF
cdr3_nt: TGTGCCAGCAGCCTCGGGACAGCTAATGAAAAACTGTTTTTT
clone_size: NA
j_call: TRBJ1-4
d_call: TRBD1
v_call: TRBV5-5

cdr3_aa: CASSKGQRYGYTF
cdr3_nt: TGTGCCAGCAGTAAGGGACAGCGCTATGGCTACACCTTC
clone_size: NA
j_call: TRBJ1-2
d_call: TRBD1
v_call: TRBV6-5